A single T cell receptor beta chain is shown here with its context. As yet, its antigen is unknown. Original methodology: The detection floor for productive clonotype frequency was 2.59 x 10-5. The repertoire was sequenced with immunoSEQ multiplex PCR; TCRdb's copy has only in-frame clones and lacks some. V, J and clone size derive from that table, while D and trimming were established from the DNA sequence. Among some 34,000 clones listed, about 80% were seen once. These data are taken from a study of STAT5B mutations in CD4+ large granular lymphocyte leukemia. The CDR3 contains 13 residues. Per germline, CDR1 LGHNA and CDR2 YNFKEQ. V was trimmed by 0 bases and J by 5 bases, leaving 7 bases between them. General study findings and limits: Compared with healthy controls (2/35), patient top clones favored TRBV06 (8/27). Data were not HLA-matched across samples. CD4-sorted patient repertoires seemed more clonal than healthy CD4+ repertoires.

The sequence came from a human donor in good health. This chain joins TRBV4-2 and TRBJ2-5; D gene uncertain. Sequences were obtained from CD4+ T cells from blood buffy coats. The CDR3 loop reads CASSQDRRETQYF. CDR3 coding DNA: TGTGCCAGCAGCCAAGATCGCCGGGAGACCCAGTACTTC.